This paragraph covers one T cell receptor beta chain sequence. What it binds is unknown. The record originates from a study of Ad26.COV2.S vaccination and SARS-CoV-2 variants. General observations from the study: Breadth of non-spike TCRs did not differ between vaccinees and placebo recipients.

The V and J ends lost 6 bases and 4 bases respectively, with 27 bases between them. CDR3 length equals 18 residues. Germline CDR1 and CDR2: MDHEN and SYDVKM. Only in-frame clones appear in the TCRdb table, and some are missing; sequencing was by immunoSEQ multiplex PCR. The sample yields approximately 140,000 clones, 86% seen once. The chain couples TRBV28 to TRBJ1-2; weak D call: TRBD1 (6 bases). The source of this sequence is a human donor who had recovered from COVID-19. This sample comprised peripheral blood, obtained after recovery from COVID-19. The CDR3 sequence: CASSSDGRWGARAYGYTF. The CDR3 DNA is TGTGCCAGCAGCTCAGACGGTCGGTGGGGGGCGCGTGCCTATGGCTACACCTTC.